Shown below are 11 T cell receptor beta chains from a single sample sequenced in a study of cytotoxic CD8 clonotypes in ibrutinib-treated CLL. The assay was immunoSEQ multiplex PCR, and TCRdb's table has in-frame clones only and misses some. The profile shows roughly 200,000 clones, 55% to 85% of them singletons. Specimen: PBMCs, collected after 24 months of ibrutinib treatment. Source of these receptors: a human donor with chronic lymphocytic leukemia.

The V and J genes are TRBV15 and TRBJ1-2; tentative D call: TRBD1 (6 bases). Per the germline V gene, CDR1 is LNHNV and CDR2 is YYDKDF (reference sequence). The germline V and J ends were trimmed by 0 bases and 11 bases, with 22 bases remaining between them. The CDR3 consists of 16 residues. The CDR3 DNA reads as TGTGCCACCAGCAGAGATCGGACGGGGGCTCGTAAAGGGTACACCTTC. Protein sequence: CATSRDRTGARKGYTF.

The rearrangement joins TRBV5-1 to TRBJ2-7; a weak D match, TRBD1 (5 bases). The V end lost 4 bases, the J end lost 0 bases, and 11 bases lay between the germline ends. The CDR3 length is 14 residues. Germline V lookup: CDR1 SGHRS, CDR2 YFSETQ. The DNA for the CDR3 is TGCGCCAGCAGCAAAGGGGCTACCTCCTACGAGCAGTACTTC. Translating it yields CASSKGATSYEQYF.

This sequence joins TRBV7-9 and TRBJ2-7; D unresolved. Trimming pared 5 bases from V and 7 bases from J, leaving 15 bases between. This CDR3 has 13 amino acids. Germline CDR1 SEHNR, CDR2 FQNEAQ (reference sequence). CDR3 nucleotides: TGTGCCAGCAGCATCCCCTTCCAACCGGAGCAGTACTTC. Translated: CASSIPFQPEQYF.

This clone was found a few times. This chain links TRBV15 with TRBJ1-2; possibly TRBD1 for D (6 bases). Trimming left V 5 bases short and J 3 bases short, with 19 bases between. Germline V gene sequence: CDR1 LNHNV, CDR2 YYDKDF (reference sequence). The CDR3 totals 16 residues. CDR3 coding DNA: TGTGCCACCAGCGGAGCAGCCCCGGGACACCACTATGGCTACACCTTC. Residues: CATSGAAPGHHYGYTF.

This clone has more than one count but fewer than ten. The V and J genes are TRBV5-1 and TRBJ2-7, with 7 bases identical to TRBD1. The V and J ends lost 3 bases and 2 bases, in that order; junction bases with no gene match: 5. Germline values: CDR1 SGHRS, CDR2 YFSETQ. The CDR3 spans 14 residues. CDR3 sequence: CASSYRQGTYEQYF. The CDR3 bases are TGCGCCAGCAGCTACCGACAGGGCACCTACGAGCAGTACTTC.

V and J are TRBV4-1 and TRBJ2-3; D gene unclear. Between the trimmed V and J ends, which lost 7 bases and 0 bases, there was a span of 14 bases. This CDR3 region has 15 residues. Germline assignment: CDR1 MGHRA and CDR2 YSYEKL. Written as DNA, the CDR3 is TGCGCCAGCAACCGCGACGGATATAGCACAGATACGCAGTATTTT. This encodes CASNRDGYSTDTQYF.

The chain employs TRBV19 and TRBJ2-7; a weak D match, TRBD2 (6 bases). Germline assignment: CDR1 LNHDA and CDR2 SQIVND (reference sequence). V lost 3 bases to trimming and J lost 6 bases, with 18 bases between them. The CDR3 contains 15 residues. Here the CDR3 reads CASSINVDEGGEQYF. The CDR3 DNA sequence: TGTGCCAGTAGTATCAATGTGGATGAGGGAGGCGAGCAGTACTTC.

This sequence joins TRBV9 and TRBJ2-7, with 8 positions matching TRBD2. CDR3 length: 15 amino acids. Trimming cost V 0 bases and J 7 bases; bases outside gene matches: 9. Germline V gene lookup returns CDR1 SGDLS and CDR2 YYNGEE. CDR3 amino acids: CASSVEGAGVREQYF. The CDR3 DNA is TGTGCCAGCAGCGTAGAGGGAGCGGGAGTGCGGGAGCAGTACTTC.

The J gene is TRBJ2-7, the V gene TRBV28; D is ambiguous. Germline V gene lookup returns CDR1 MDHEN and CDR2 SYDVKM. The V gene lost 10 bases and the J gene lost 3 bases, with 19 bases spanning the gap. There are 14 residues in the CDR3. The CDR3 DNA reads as TGTGCCATTTCTCCTACCCCACGTCGCTACGAGCAGTACTTC. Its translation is CAISPTPRRYEQYF.

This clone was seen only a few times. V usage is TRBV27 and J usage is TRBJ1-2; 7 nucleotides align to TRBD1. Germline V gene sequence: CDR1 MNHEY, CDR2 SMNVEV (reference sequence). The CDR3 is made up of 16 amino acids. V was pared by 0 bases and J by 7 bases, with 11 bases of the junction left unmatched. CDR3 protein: CASSLSPHRGGGGYTF. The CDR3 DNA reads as TGTGCCAGCAGTTTATCACCCCACAGGGGCGGGGGTGGCTACACCTTC.

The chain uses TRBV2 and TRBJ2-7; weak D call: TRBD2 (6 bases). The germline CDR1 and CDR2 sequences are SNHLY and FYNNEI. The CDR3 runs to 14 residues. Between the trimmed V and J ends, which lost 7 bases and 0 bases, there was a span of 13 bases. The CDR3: CASIPGVGSYEQYF. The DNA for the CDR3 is TGTGCCAGCATTCCGGGAGTGGGCTCCTACGAGCAGTACTTC.